This is a list of T cell receptor beta chains from one sample in a study of CD8 T cells in Susac syndrome. TCRdb processed the immunoSEQ multiplex PCR reads anew with MiXCR; each CDR3 protein has one entry. The table includes about 250,000 distinct CDR3 sequences, 90% to 95% detected once. Source material: CD4+ T cells from PBMCs. The source of these receptors is a human donor with multiple sclerosis. CDR3s include the opening cysteine and the closing phenylalanine or tryptophan. D genes are given only for firm matches. The size field is filled for only some rows; it gives once, few, many or a size class.

>TRBJ2-7|TRBV5-4|NA|NA
TGTGCCAGCAGCTTCGGAAGGGCGGCTCCCTACGAGCAGTACTTC
CASSFGRAAPYEQYF
>TRBJ1-1|TRBV5-1|NA|NA
TGCGCCAGCAGCTTGGAGCGGGGGACTGAAGCTTTCTTT
CASSLERGTEAFF
>TRBJ2-5|TRBV10-3|NA|NA
TGTGCCATCAGTGAGTCCGAGAGGGAGACCCAGTACTTC
CAISESERETQYF
>TRBJ1-6|TRBV18|NA|NA
TGTGCCAGCTCACAAGCCGGGGACACCAATTCACCCCTCCACTTT
CASSQAGDTNSPLHF
>TRBJ2-3|TRBV7-9|NA|TRBD2
TGTGCCAGCACCCCGGCTAGCGGGAGGCTAGCGAGGGGCACAGATACGCAGTATTTT
CASTPASGRLARGTDTQYF
>TRBJ2-5|TRBV18|NA|TRBD1
TGTGCCAGCTCACGACAGGGGGCCCAAGAGACCCAGTACTTC
CASSRQGAQETQYF
>TRBJ1-1|TRBV2|once|NA
TGTGCCAGCGGGTCGGGCAGGGGAGCCACTGAAGCTTTCTTT
CASGSGRGATEAFF
>TRBJ2-1|TRBV4-1|NA|NA
TGCGCCAGCAGCCAAGCTCAAGGGTCCTACAATGAGCAGTTCTTC
CASSQAQGSYNEQFF
>TRBJ2-5|TRBV15|NA|NA
TGTGCCACCAGCAGAGGGGGGACAGCGGGGGTTGAAGAGACCCAGTACTTC
CATSRGGTAGVEETQYF
>TRBJ1-2|TRBV30|NA|NA
TGTGCCTGCGGGCAGGGGACCACCAACTATGGCTACACCTTC
CACGQGTTNYGYTF
>TRBJ2-2|TRBV24-1|NA|NA
TGTGCCACCCTTGGTCGGGGGAACACCGGGGAGCTGTTTTTT
CATLGRGNTGELFF
>TRBJ2-1|TRBV7-8|NA|NA
TGTGCCAGCAGCTTAGCGATAACGGGGGTCCTCTCCTACAATGAGCAGTTCTTC
CASSLAITGVLSYNEQFF
>TRBJ2-7|TRBV5-6|NA|TRBD1
TGTGCCAGCAGCTGGAAGACAGGGTCCTACGAGCAGTACTTC
CASSWKTGSYEQYF
>TRBJ1-5|TRBV18|NA|NA
TGTGCCAGCTCACCTCGGGGGCAGGGCAATCAGCCCCAGCATTTT
CASSPRGQGNQPQHF
>TRBJ1-1|TRBV3-1|NA|NA
TGTGCCAGCAGTATAGACAGTACCATGAACACTGAAGCTTTCTTT
CASSIDSTMNTEAFF
>TRBJ1-2|TRBV12-3/TRBV12-4|NA|NA
TGTGCCAGCAGTTCCCAGGGTGATGCTAACTATGGCTACACCTTC
CASSSQGDANYGYTF
>TRBJ2-2|TRBV5-1|NA|NA
TGCGCCAGCAGCTTGGTCGGGGGGAACACCGGGGAGCTGTTTTTT
CASSLVGGNTGELFF
>TRBJ1-1|TRBV5-1|NA|NA
TGCGCCAGCAGCTTATGGGTGAACACTGAAGCTTTCTTT
CASSLWVNTEAFF
>TRBJ2-2|TRBV9|NA|NA
TGTGCCAGCAGCGTAGGTGTCAGGGGGGAGCTGTTTTTT
CASSVGVRGELFF
>TRBJ2-5|TRBV5-1|NA|TRBD1
TGCGCCAGCAGCGCCCACAGGGGGTTTGGAGAGACCCAGTACTTC
CASSAHRGFGETQYF
>TRBJ2-5|TRBV7-6|NA|NA
TGTGCCAGCAGCTTAGGGGCGGGAAGCCCCCAAGAGACCCAGTACTTC
CASSLGAGSPQETQYF
>TRBJ2-1|TRBV3-1|NA|NA
TGTGCCAGCAGCCAATCCCTCCGGGCCGCCGAGCAGTTCTTC
CASSQSLRAAEQFF
>TRBJ1-5|TRBV7-8|once|TRBD1
TGTGCCAGCAGCCCCCAACAGGGGATTCAGCCCCAGCATTTT
CASSPQQGIQPQHF
>TRBJ2-3|TRBV29-1|NA|TRBD2
TGCAGCGTTGTTGGTAGCGGGGGAGATACGCAGTATTTT
CSVVGSGGDTQYF
>TRBJ2-1|TRBV14|NA|TRBD2
TGTGCCAGCAGCCAAGAGACTAGCGGAGAGCAGTTCTTC
CASSQETSGEQFF
>TRBJ1-1|TRBV5-4|NA|NA
TGTGCCAGCAGCCTGTCTATCTTGAACACTGAAGCTTTCTTT
CASSLSILNTEAFF
>TRBJ2-5|TRBV7-3|once|NA
TGTGCCAGCAGCTTAACGCCTGCGGATCAAGAGACCCAGTACTTC
CASSLTPADQETQYF
>TRBJ1-2|TRBV27|NA|TRBD1
TGTGCCAGCAGTTTACAGGGGGCGGTTGGCTACACCTTC
CASSLQGAVGYTF
>TRBJ2-7|TRBV20-1|NA|TRBD1
TGCAGTGTTACCCTAGAGCGGACAGGGAGCTCCTACGAGCAGTACTTC
CSVTLERTGSSYEQYF
>TRBJ2-1|TRBV24-1|NA|TRBD2
TGTGCCACCAGTGATTTGAGTAGCGGGGATCGGAATGAGCAGTTCTTC
CATSDLSSGDRNEQFF
>TRBJ1-2|TRBV13|NA|NA
TGTGCCAGCAGTCTAGAAGGGAGGGCAAAAAGCTACACCTTC
CASSLEGRAKSYTF
>TRBJ2-5|TRBV4-2|NA|TRBD2
TGTGCCAGCACTACCGGGACTAGCGGAGGGGAGACCCAGTACTTC
CASTTGTSGGETQYF
>TRBJ2-5|TRBV28|NA|TRBD1
TGTGCCAGCAGCTCAGGGGGCGGCGAGACCCAGTACTTC
CASSSGGGETQYF
>TRBJ2-7|TRBV3-1|NA|NA
TGTGCCAGCAGCCAAGATTGGGCCGCCGAGCAGTACTTC
CASSQDWAAEQYF
>TRBJ2-7|TRBV5-1|NA|NA
TGCGCCAGCAGCTTGGTAGGGGAGCAGTACTTC
CASSLVGEQYF
>TRBJ1-4|TRBV19|once|NA
TGTGCCAGTAGTATAGATAACACCGCAACTAATGAAAAACTGTTTTTT
CASSIDNTATNEKLFF
>TRBJ2-1|TRBV20-1|once|NA
TGCAGTGCTAGAGCTAGTAGGTGGAATGAGCAGTTCTTC
CSARASRWNEQFF
>TRBJ1-2|TRBV30|NA|NA
TGTGCCTGGAGTCCTACTACGGGTTTCGGTGGCTACACCTTC
CAWSPTTGFGGYTF
>TRBJ2-1|TRBV12-3/TRBV12-4|NA|TRBD2
TGTGCCAGCAGGGGCGGGAGGGCCTACAATGAGCAGTTCTTC
CASRGGRAYNEQFF
>TRBJ2-7|TRBV5-1|NA|NA
TGCGCCAGCAGCAGGCAACCCGGGACCCCCTACGAGCAGTACTTC
CASSRQPGTPYEQYF
>TRBJ2-1|TRBV9|NA|TRBD2
TGTGCCAGCAGCAAAAGCGGGGGCTCCTACAATGAGCAGTTCTTC
CASSKSGGSYNEQFF